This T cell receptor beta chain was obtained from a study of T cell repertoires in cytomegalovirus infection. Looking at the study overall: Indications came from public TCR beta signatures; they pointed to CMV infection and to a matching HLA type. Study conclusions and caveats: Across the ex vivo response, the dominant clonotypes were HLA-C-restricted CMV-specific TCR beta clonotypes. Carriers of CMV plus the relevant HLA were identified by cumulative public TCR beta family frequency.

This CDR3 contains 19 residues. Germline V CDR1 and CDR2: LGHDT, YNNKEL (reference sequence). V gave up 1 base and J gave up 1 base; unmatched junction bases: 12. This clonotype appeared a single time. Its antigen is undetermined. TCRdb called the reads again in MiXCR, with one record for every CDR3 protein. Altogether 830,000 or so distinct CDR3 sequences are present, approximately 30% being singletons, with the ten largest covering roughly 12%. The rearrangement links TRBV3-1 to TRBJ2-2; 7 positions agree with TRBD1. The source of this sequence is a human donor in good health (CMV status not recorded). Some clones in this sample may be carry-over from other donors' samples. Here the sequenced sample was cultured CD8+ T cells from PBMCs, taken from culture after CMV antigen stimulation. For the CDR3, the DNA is TGTGCCAGCAGCCAAGTCCCACCGACAGGGCTTAAGAACACCGGGGAGCTGTTTTTT. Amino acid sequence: CASSQVPPTGLKNTGELFF.